The clone carrying this T cell receptor beta chain was counted once. This entry comes from a study of T-cell reconstitution after alpha-beta-depleted transplantation in children. V was shortened by 2 bases and J by 3 bases, with 20 bases between the two germline ends. Per germline, CDR1 DFQATT and CDR2 SNEGSKA (reference sequence). The CDR3 is made up of 16 amino acids. Library preparation (for TCRbeta) was performed with unique molecular identifiers. TCRdb reanalysed the PCR reads using MiXCR and keeps one entry per CDR3 protein. The sample has around 480,000 distinct CDR3 sequences, around a third seen once; the top ten hold under 3%.

The sample in question was PBMCs from the stem cell graft donor, obtained from the stem cell graft. The source is a human donor who donated a stem cell graft to a child with aplastic anemia. The chain has TRBV20-1 and TRBJ2-7; D might be TRBD1 (6 bases). CDR3 sequence reads: CSARPRLTGVHYEQYF. The DNA of the CDR3 is TGCAGTGCTAGACCTAGATTGACAGGCGTTCACTACGAGCAGTACTTC.